This note documents a single T cell receptor beta chain sequence. Trimming took 3 bases from V and 4 from J; bases not matched to a gene: 7. This CDR3 comprises 15 residues. Germline-derived CDR1 and CDR2 are DFQATT and SNEGSKA (reference sequence). This entry belongs to a study of blood T cell repertoires in COVID-19. Study at large: Both acute and convalescent COVID-19 samples were obtained from the United States, Italy and Spain. The analysed material was cDNA or gDNA that came from T cells, B-cell-depleted T cells, or PBMCs.

Authors' methods: Amplification of reference gene primers was used by the study to estimate nucleated cell counts. Sequencing used immunoSEQ multiplex PCR; TCRdb keeps in-frame clones, though not all of them. V and J calls and clone size are copied from that table; D and trimming were computed from the DNA. The data show over 250,000 clones, about 85% seen once. The receptor comes from a human donor in a cohort sampled during active COVID-19. This chain joins TRBV20-1 and TRBJ1-3; 9 bases align to TRBD1. The sequenced material came from peripheral blood. CDR3 residues: CSASRQGVEGNTIYF. CDR3 sequence (DNA): TGCAGTGCTAGTAGACAGGGGGTAGAAGGAAACACCATATATTTT.